The 30 T cell receptor beta chains reported below all come from one sample, sequenced in a study of blood T cell repertoires in COVID-19. Clones were sequenced by immunoSEQ multiplex PCR, and TCRdb holds only the in-frame ones, with some missing. This sample has a few hundred thousand clones, with 90% found just once. What was sequenced was peripheral blood. These TCRs come from a woman aged 30 to 39 with COVID-19, enrolled during active disease.

This chain uses TRBV6-6 with TRBJ1-1; possible D gene TRBD1, 6 bases. The V end was cut by 7 bases, the J end by 1 base, with 7 bases between. The germline gives CDR1 MNHNY, CDR2 SVGAGI (reference sequence). The CDR3 runs to 12 residues. CDR3 DNA: TGTGCCAGCAACAGGGAGAACACTGAAGCTTTCTTT. It codes for CASNRENTEAFF.

In this sample, this clone turned up a few times. V usage is TRBV6-5 and J usage is TRBJ2-1; TRBD2 matches 10 bases. The CDR3 spans 14 residues. After removal of 2 bases from V and 8 bases from J, the junction contained 3 bases not matched to a gene. Germline V gives CDR1 MNHEY, CDR2 SVGAGI. The CDR3 DNA sequence: TGTGCCAGCAGTTACCTAGCGGGAGTTCATGAGCAGTTCTTC. Protein sequence: CASSYLAGVHEQFF.

The chain joins TRBV19 to TRBJ1-1, with 7 nucleotides matching TRBD1. After removal of 8 bases from V and 4 bases from J, the junction contained 7 bases not matched to a gene. Germline V lookup: CDR1 LNHDA, CDR2 SQIVND (reference sequence). The length of the CDR3 is 13 residues. As DNA, the CDR3 is TGTGCCAGTCGACAGGGAGGTCTCACTGAAGCTTTCTTT. Translated, it gives CASRQGGLTEAFF.

V gene TRBV25-1 combines with J gene TRBJ2-1; 10 bases map to TRBD1. Trimming took 4 bases from V and 3 from J; bases not matched to a gene: 3. Per the germline V gene, CDR1 is MGHDK and CDR2 is SYGVNS. The CDR3 loop spans 15 amino acids. CDR3 nucleotide sequence: TGTGCCAGCAGTGTGGGACAGGGGAACTACAATGAGCAGTTCTTC. Protein product: CASSVGQGNYNEQFF. Supplemented by reference TRBV25-1 and TRBJ2-1, the full variable domain reads EADIYQTPRYLVIGTGKKITLECSQTMGHDKMYWYQQDPGMELHLIHYSYGVNSTEKGDLSSESTVSRIRTEHFPLTLESARPSHTSQYLCASSVGQGNYNEQFFGPGTRLTVL.

The chain joins TRBV19 to TRBJ2-2; tentatively, D is TRBD2 (5 bases). Trimming removed 5 bases from V and 6 bases from J, with 13 bases in between. The CDR3 has 14 amino acids. Germline V gene lookup returns CDR1 LNHDA and CDR2 SQIVND (reference sequence). This CDR3 reads CASSSGFRAGELFF. CDR3 bases: TGTGCCAGTAGTTCGGGATTTAGAGCCGGGGAGCTGTTTTTT. Filled out from reference TRBV19 and TRBJ2-2, the complete variable domain reads DGGITQSPKYLFRKEGQNVTLSCEQNLNHDAMYWYRQDPGQGLRLIYYSQIVNDFQKGDIAEGYSVSREKKESFPLTVTSAQKNPTAFYLCASSSGFRAGELFFGEGSRLTVL.

The chain carries TRBV7-8 and TRBJ2-5, with 12 bases aligning to TRBD2. Germline V gene data show CDR1 as SGHVS and CDR2 as FQNEAQ. The CDR3 is 17 residues long. V shed 4 bases, J shed 6 bases, and the junction held 12 bases outside the gene matches. Here the CDR3 reads CASSSVPSGRAKKTQYF. The DNA for the CDR3 is TGTGCCAGCAGCTCTGTTCCTAGCGGGAGGGCCAAGAAGACCCAGTACTTC.

V gene TRBV5-6 combines with J gene TRBJ1-2; D remains unclear. Germline V gives CDR1 SGHDT, CDR2 YYEEEE. The CDR3 totals 13 residues. V lost 1 base, J lost 8 bases, and 12 bases lay in between. CDR3 sequence reads: CASSLQVLRGYTF. CDR3 sequence (DNA): TGTGCCAGCAGCTTGCAGGTGCTAAGAGGCTACACCTTC.

The V gene is TRBV9, the J gene TRBJ1-2; 7 bases align to TRBD1. Trimming cost V 3 bases and J 4 bases; bases outside gene matches: 3. CDR1 and CDR2 from the germline V gene are SGDLS and YYNGEE. The CDR3 extends over 13 amino acids. The CDR3 coding sequence is TGTGCCAGCAGCGCTTCAGGGGGCTATGGCTACACCTTC. Translating it yields CASSASGGYGYTF.

To note about this clone: Other DNA sequences in this sample translate to the same CDR3. V and J are TRBV19 and TRBJ1-6, with TRBD1 as a possible D gene (6 bases). Germline CDR1 LNHDA, CDR2 SQIVND (reference sequence). The CDR3 spans 13 residues. V shed 4 bases and J shed 10 bases, with 11 bases lying between them. The CDR3 DNA is TGTGCCAGTAGTACTACAGGGAACTCACCCCTCCACTTT. As protein: CASSTTGNSPLHF.

This clone was counted once. The chain employs TRBV30 and TRBJ1-5, with D unresolved. The germline gives CDR1 GTSNPN, CDR2 SVGIG (reference sequence). Trimming shortened V by 5 bases and J by 0 bases, and 11 bases separated the two germline ends. The CDR3 runs to 14 residues. DNA of the CDR3: TGTGCCTGGGCCCGAGGGTATAGCAATCAGCCCCAGCATTTT. This translates into CAWARGYSNQPQHF.

V usage is TRBV5-4 and J usage is TRBJ2-3; 13 bases are a match to TRBD2. Germline CDR1 and CDR2: SGHNT and YYREEE (reference sequence). CDR3 length: 16 amino acids. V shed 3 bases and J 1 base; nucleotides not matched to a gene: 2. CDR3 DNA: TGTGCCAGCAGCTCCGGACTAGCGGGAGGCACAGATACGCAGTATTTT. It codes for CASSSGLAGGTDTQYF.

The sample holds one count of this clone. V and J are TRBV5-1 and TRBJ1-1; TRBD1 matches at 7 bases. The germline V gene has CDR1 SGHRS and CDR2 YFSETQ. This CDR3 spans 18 amino acids. V lost 3 bases to trimming and J lost 2 bases; unmatched junction nucleotides: 16. The CDR3 here is CASSSGRRDRAGNTEAFF. In DNA form, the CDR3 reads TGCGCCAGCAGCTCCGGCCGTAGAGACAGGGCCGGCAACACTGAAGCTTTCTTT.

The chain joins TRBV30 to TRBJ1-5, with TRBD1 matching over 7 bases. This CDR3 has 15 residues. The germline V gene has CDR1 GTSNPN and CDR2 SVGIG (reference sequence). V lost 0 bases, J lost 3 bases, and 5 bases stayed unmatched. The CDR3, as DNA: TGTGCCTGGAGTGTTAGCGGGACAGTCAATCAGCCCCAGCATTTT. It is translated as CAWSVSGTVNQPQHF.

The chain has TRBV19 and TRBJ2-5, with 11 bases that match TRBD2. This CDR3 is 18 amino acids long. V lost 0 bases and J lost 7; bases outside the gene matches: 13. Germline V gene sequence: CDR1 LNHDA, CDR2 SQIVND (reference sequence). Here the CDR3 reads CASSIDVSSGRFRATQYF. In DNA, the CDR3 is TGTGCCAGTAGTATAGATGTGTCTAGCGGGAGGTTTCGGGCGACCCAGTACTTC. Drawing the rest from reference TRBV19 and TRBJ2-5, the complete variable domain is DGGITQSPKYLFRKEGQNVTLSCEQNLNHDAMYWYRQDPGQGLRLIYYSQIVNDFQKGDIAEGYSVSREKKESFPLTVTSAQKNPTAFYLCASSIDVSSGRFRATQYFGPGTRLLVL.

J is TRBJ2-1 and V is TRBV7-2; 11 bases match TRBD2. V was clipped by 1 base and J by 3 bases; unmatched bases: 2. Germline V gives CDR1 SGHTA, CDR2 FQGNSA. The CDR3 has 16 residues. The CDR3 sequence: CASSLVAGGIYNEQFF. The CDR3 region has the DNA TGTGCCAGCAGCTTAGTAGCGGGAGGGATCTACAATGAGCAGTTCTTC.

This sequence joins TRBV15 and TRBJ2-3, with TRBD2 identical over 10 bases. CDR3 length: 17 residues. Losses at the gene ends were 1 base for V and 0 bases for J; bases not matched to a gene: 4. In germline, CDR1 is LNHNV, CDR2 YYDKDF (reference sequence). The CDR3 here is CATSRGLLAGSTDTQYF. For the CDR3, the DNA is TGTGCCACCAGCAGAGGACTACTAGCGGGAAGCACAGATACGCAGTATTTT.

This chain joins TRBV12-3 or TRBV12-4 and TRBJ1-5; D uncertain. This CDR3 has 13 residues. Between the trimmed V and J ends, which lost 4 bases and 7 bases, there was a span of 11 bases. CDR3 nucleotide sequence: TGTGCCAGCAGTTCCGTCTCAGGACAGCCCCAGCATTTT. Translated: CASSSVSGQPQHF.

This clone was detected only a few times. The gene calls are TRBV2 and TRBJ1-5; D call uncertain. The length of the CDR3 is 15 residues. V shed 3 bases and J shed 4 bases, with 13 bases lying between them. Per the germline V gene, CDR1 is SNHLY and CDR2 is FYNNEI. The CDR3 protein is CASSDYVQTNQPQHF. For the CDR3, the DNA is TGTGCCAGCAGTGACTATGTGCAGACAAATCAGCCCCAGCATTTT.

V and J are TRBV19 and TRBJ1-1, with 10 nucleotides matching TRBD1. The CDR3 is 14 residues long. J lost 4 bases, V lost 5 bases, and 4 bases had no gene match. Looked up from germline, CDR1 is LNHDA and CDR2 is SQIVND (reference sequence). The CDR3 loop reads CASSLRQGATEAFF. Here the CDR3 DNA reads TGTGCCAGTAGTCTCAGACAGGGGGCCACTGAAGCTTTCTTT.

A single count supports this clone. This chain connects TRBV2 to TRBJ1-2; TRBD1 matches at 11 bases. After removal of 6 bases from V and 5 bases from J, the junction contained 5 bases not matched to a gene. The CDR3 has 14 amino acids. The germline gives CDR1 SNHLY, CDR2 FYNNEI. The CDR3 sequence: CASRGDRGSYGYTF. CDR3 nucleotides: TGTGCCAGCAGAGGGGACAGGGGGTCGTATGGCTACACCTTC.

The rearrangement joins TRBV2 to TRBJ1-2; 8 bases are a match to TRBD1. With V trimmed by 7 bases and J by 5 bases, 9 bases remained unmatched. Germline loops: CDR1 SNHLY, CDR2 FYNNEI. There are 14 residues in the CDR3. DNA of the CDR3: TGTGCCAGCACCAAGGACAGGGAATTTTATGGCTACACCTTC. This codes for CASTKDREFYGYTF.

The genes are TRBV5-4 and TRBJ2-7; 11 bases are shared with TRBD1. This CDR3 has 14 residues. The germline V gene has CDR1 SGHNT and CDR2 YYREEE (reference sequence). Losses at the gene ends were 4 bases for V and 3 bases for J; bases not matched to a gene: 3. The DNA of the CDR3 is TGTGCCAGCAGCCCAGGGACAGGGGGCTACGAGCAGTACTTC. Encoded protein: CASSPGTGGYEQYF.

The V and J genes are TRBV5-1 and TRBJ1-1, with a tentative D call TRBD1 (5 bases). V was clipped by 3 bases and J by 5 bases, with 14 bases between them. The CDR3 is 14 residues long. Germline CDR1 and CDR2: SGHRS and YFSETQ. The CDR3 loop is CASSSPGGMTEAFF. In nucleotides, the CDR3 is TGCGCCAGCAGCTCCCCGGGGGGGATGACTGAAGCTTTCTTT.

The gene calls are TRBV28 and TRBJ1-2, with 8 bases identical to TRBD1. The CDR3 covers 14 residues. Trimming removed 2 bases from V and 7 bases from J; junction bases left unmatched: 6. Per germline, CDR1 MDHEN and CDR2 SYDVKM. Written as DNA, the CDR3 is TGTGCCAGCAGTTTAGGGCAGGGGGCTGGTGGCTACACCTTC. It yields the protein CASSLGQGAGGYTF.

DNA for the CDR3: TGCAGTGCTAGGAGGCAGTTTGAAGCTTTCTTT. Protein sequence: CSARRQFEAFF. The J gene is TRBJ1-1, the V gene TRBV20-1; D call uncertain. CDR1 and CDR2 (germline): DFQATT, SNEGSKA (reference sequence). V was clipped by 3 bases and J by 7 bases, with 9 bases between them. This CDR3 is built from 11 residues.

In DNA, the CDR3 is TGTGCCAGCAGCCCACCGAGGGGGACCCTGGGGGACACTGAAGCTTTCTTT. This gives the protein CASSPPRGTLGDTEAFF. The genes are TRBV7-9 and TRBJ1-1; a possible D gene is TRBD1 (6 bases). The germline gives CDR1 SEHNR, CDR2 FQNEAQ (reference sequence). This CDR3 is 17 amino acids long. The V gene lost 5 bases and the J gene lost 3 bases, with 22 bases spanning the gap.

The rearrangement links TRBV3-1 (or the pseudogene TRBV3-2) to TRBJ2-1, with 8 bases lining up with TRBD2. CDR3 length: 16 residues. The trim removed 5 bases at V and 6 bases at J, leaving 12 bases unmatched. The germline CDR1 and CDR2 sequences are LGHDT and YNNKEL (reference sequence). The CDR3 DNA reads TGTGCCAGCAGCTTAAGCGGGAGACTCCCTTTCAATGAGCAGTTCTTC. Translation gives CASSLSGRLPFNEQFF.

J is TRBJ2-4 and V is TRBV28; TRBD1 agrees at 8 bases. Germline V gives CDR1 MDHEN, CDR2 SYDVKM. The CDR3 is made up of 14 amino acids. V was clipped by 9 bases and J by 6 bases; unmatched bases: 10. The CDR3 nucleotides read TGTGCCAGTGGGGCAGGGGGCAAGTCAAACATTCAGTACTTC. This translates into CASGAGGKSNIQYF.

This chain uses TRBV5-6 with TRBJ2-7, with TRBD1 identical over 8 bases. V dropped 4 bases and J dropped 6; count of bases not matched to a gene: 12. This CDR3 spans 15 amino acids. CDR1 and CDR2 (germline): SGHDT, YYEEEE. The CDR3: CASSGGTGGGREQYF. In DNA form, the CDR3 reads TGTGCCAGCAGCGGAGGGACAGGTGGGGGTCGCGAGCAGTACTTC. Based on the CDR3 plus reference TRBV5-6 and TRBJ2-7, the full variable domain is DAGVTQSPTHLIKTRGQQVTLRCSPKSGHDTVSWYQQALGQGPQFIFQYYEEEERQRGNFPDRFSGHQFPNYSSELNVNALLLGDSALYLCASSGGTGGGREQYFGPGTRLTVT.

This CDR3 is CSASGGQRNTGELFF. CDR3 in DNA: TGCAGTGCTAGTGGGGGACAGAGGAACACCGGGGAGCTGTTTTTT. V gene TRBV20-1 combines with J gene TRBJ2-2, with 7 positions matching TRBD1. The length of the CDR3 is 15 residues. The germline V gene has CDR1 DFQATT and CDR2 SNEGSKA (reference sequence). V lost 3 bases, J lost 1 base, and 5 bases stayed unmatched.